One sample yielded the 5 T cell receptor beta chains listed below, sequenced in a study of blood T cell repertoires in COVID-19. Sequenced by immunoSEQ multiplex PCR; TCRdb stores in-frame clones only, minus some. The sample records approximately 310,000 clones, approximately 89% being singletons. The sample comprised peripheral blood. These receptors all come from a woman aged 50 to 65 who had recovered from COVID-19.

The rearrangement links TRBV4-2 to TRBJ2-7; D gene unclear. The CDR3 is 14 amino acids. V was shortened by 0 bases and J by 4 bases, with 10 bases between the two germline ends. Germline assignment: CDR1 LGHNA and CDR2 YNFKEQ. The CDR3 reads CASSQDMSDYEQYF. In DNA, the CDR3 is TGTGCCAGCAGCCAAGATATGAGTGATTACGAGCAGTACTTC.

The V gene is TRBV9, the J gene TRBJ2-3, with D tentatively TRBD2 (7 bases). V lost 0 bases to trimming and J lost 5 bases, with 16 bases between them. Germline values: CDR1 SGDLS, CDR2 YYNGEE. The CDR3 is 16 amino acids. Here the CDR3 reads CASSVGGRERRDTQYF. DNA for the CDR3: TGTGCCAGCAGCGTAGGGGGGCGGGAGAGAAGAGATACGCAGTATTTT.

The V call is TRBV3-1 (or the pseudogene TRBV3-2), the J call TRBJ1-2; TRBD1 aligns across 7 bases. Trimming cost V 6 bases and J 6 bases; bases outside gene matches: 13. Germline loops: CDR1 LGHDT, CDR2 YNNKEL (reference sequence). The CDR3 covers 15 residues. Here the CDR3 DNA reads TGTGCCAGCAGAGATTACCTACAGGGGTTGGATGGCTACACCTTC. This encodes CASRDYLQGLDGYTF.

This sequence joins TRBV19 and TRBJ1-5; 9 bases match TRBD1. The CDR3 totals 14 residues. Germline loops: CDR1 LNHDA, CDR2 SQIVND (reference sequence). The V gene end was trimmed by 1 base and the J gene end by 9 bases; junction bases not matched to a gene: 4. CDR3 loop: CASSIVTGGMPQHF. CDR3 in DNA: TGTGCCAGTAGTATAGTTACAGGGGGCATGCCCCAGCATTTT.

The gene calls are TRBV7-3 and TRBJ2-3; D remains ambiguous. There are 16 residues in the CDR3. Per germline, CDR1 SGHTA and CDR2 FQGTGA. The V end was cut by 1 base, the J end by 0 bases, with 11 bases between. CDR3 DNA: TGTGCCAGCAGCTTAAGTGGCGGTCCTAGCACAGATACGCAGTATTTT. Its translation is CASSLSGGPSTDTQYF.